Listed below are T cell receptor beta chains from one sample, sequenced in a study of shared clonotypes between healthy human individuals. Clones were read by immunoSEQ multiplex PCR, and TCRdb kept only the in-frame ones, dropping some. This sample carries roughly 590,000 clones, roughly 96% of them seen once, and the ten largest clones take 0.085% to 0.11%. The sequenced sample consisted of naive CD8+ T cells sorted from blood. The receptors here all came from a young woman in good health. Both conserved end residues are trimmed from each CDR3.

V gene: TRBV5-1
CDR3 protein: ASYERGNEQF

V gene: TRBV9
CDR3 protein: ASSVQGLTYEQY

V gene: TRBV5-4
CDR3 protein: ASSVDRELVYGYT

V gene: TRBV28
CDR3 protein: ASSSNRRTDTQY

V gene: TRBV6-5
CDR3 protein: ASSYSEGLNTEAF

V gene: TRBV4-1
CDR3 protein: ASSPLAGPQPQH

V gene: TRBV27
CDR3 protein: ASSLNVRGGRTEAF

V gene: TRBV2
CDR3 protein: ASSSLTANEKLF

V gene: TRBV19
CDR3 protein: ASTPTGYSSYNEQF

V gene: TRBV7-7
CDR3 protein: ASSLEGYRVAGETQY

V gene: TRBV28
CDR3 protein: ASSLGPEAF

V gene: TRBV27
CDR3 protein: ASSLDGNTDTQY

V gene: TRBV19
CDR3 protein: ASSIGWVQY

V gene: TRBV15
CDR3 protein: ATSRARQGGTEAF

V gene: TRBV6-4
CDR3 protein: ASSPTHGPGTEAF

V gene: TRBV27
CDR3 protein: ASTKLWGPEKLSYGYT

V gene: TRBV6-5
CDR3 protein: ASGGSTDTQY

V gene: TRBV4-2
CDR3 protein: ASSQVSGTEAF

V gene: TRBV15
CDR3 protein: ATSGETGIGADTQY

V gene: TRBV19
CDR3 protein: ASSPRGENTEAF

V gene: TRBV5-6
CDR3 protein: ASSLGVGGADGYT

V gene: TRBV11-2
CDR3 protein: ASSFRAGEPYNEQF

V gene: TRBV4-1
CDR3 protein: ASSQDRTGAETDTQY

V gene: TRBV27
CDR3 protein: ASSFIADTQY

V gene: TRBV11-2
CDR3 protein: ASSSLLGSYEQY

V gene: TRBV29-1
CDR3 protein: SAVSNEQF

V gene: TRBV9
CDR3 protein: ASSVGVLTGGFEEAF

V gene: TRBV4-2
CDR3 protein: ASSQARTGLAAYEQY

V gene: TRBV9
CDR3 protein: ASSGRLSVVEINEQF

V gene: TRBV21-1
CDR3 protein: ASSKGRGQGSYEQY

V gene: TRBV7-9
CDR3 protein: ANDRGDTQY

V gene: TRBV7-8
CDR3 protein: ASSLRTSGSSDTQY

V gene: TRBV2
CDR3 protein: ASSETVSGSSLGDTQY

V gene: TRBV7-9
CDR3 protein: ASSLNWDREGEKLF

V gene: TRBV27
CDR3 protein: ASSLSAGTGSFAGELF

V gene: TRBV6-5
CDR3 protein: ASSYSDGQPQH

V gene: TRBV5-8
CDR3 protein: ASSLRGNTEAF

V gene: TRBV27
CDR3 protein: ASSLSSGVADTQY

V gene: TRBV5-1
CDR3 protein: ASSLGNNEQF